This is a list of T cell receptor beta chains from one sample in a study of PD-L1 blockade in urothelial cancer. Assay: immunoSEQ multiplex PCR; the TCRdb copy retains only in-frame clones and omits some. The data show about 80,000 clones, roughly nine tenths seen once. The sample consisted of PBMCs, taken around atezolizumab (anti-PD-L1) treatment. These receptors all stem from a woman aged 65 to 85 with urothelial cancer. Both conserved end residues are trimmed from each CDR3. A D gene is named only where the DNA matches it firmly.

cdr3_aa: ASSNFDRGDNYGYT; v_call: TRBV28; d_call: TRBD1; j_call: TRBJ1-2; cdr3_length: 14
cdr3_aa: ASSQYRARELF; v_call: TRBV4-3; d_call: -; j_call: TRBJ2-2; cdr3_length: 11
cdr3_aa: ASSGGPGLSYEQY; v_call: TRBV2; d_call: -; j_call: TRBJ2-7; cdr3_length: 13
cdr3_aa: AWSGYRGTDTQY; v_call: TRBV30; d_call: TRBD1; j_call: TRBJ2-3; cdr3_length: 12
cdr3_aa: ASSSNRGQTHNEQF; v_call: TRBV7-9; d_call: TRBD1; j_call: TRBJ2-1; cdr3_length: 14
cdr3_aa: ASSLEAGSGELF; v_call: TRBV7-8; d_call: -; j_call: TRBJ2-2; cdr3_length: 12
cdr3_aa: ASSTRGQGGNQPQH; v_call: TRBV7-2; d_call: TRBD1; j_call: TRBJ1-5; cdr3_length: 14
cdr3_aa: ASSDRTIYGYT; v_call: TRBV6-5; d_call: -; j_call: TRBJ1-2; cdr3_length: 11
cdr3_aa: ASSLARGTGELF; v_call: TRBV27; d_call: -; j_call: TRBJ2-2; cdr3_length: 12
cdr3_aa: ASSLHSGRALSKQY; v_call: TRBV28; d_call: TRBD2; j_call: TRBJ2-7; cdr3_length: 14
cdr3_aa: ASRSSGLAGINEQF; v_call: TRBV5-1; d_call: TRBD2; j_call: TRBJ2-1; cdr3_length: 14
cdr3_aa: AWRHSGANVLT; v_call: TRBV30; d_call: -; j_call: TRBJ2-6; cdr3_length: 11
cdr3_aa: ASNRVPEGTEAF; v_call: TRBV19; d_call: -; j_call: TRBJ1-1; cdr3_length: 12
cdr3_aa: ATALTARSYEQF; v_call: TRBV15; d_call: -; j_call: TRBJ2-1; cdr3_length: 12
cdr3_aa: ATSSLQNPYEQY; v_call: TRBV15; d_call: -; j_call: TRBJ2-7; cdr3_length: 12
cdr3_aa: ASSFGTGGHGYT; v_call: TRBV5-5; d_call: TRBD1; j_call: TRBJ1-2; cdr3_length: 12
cdr3_aa: ASKTGRGTEAF; v_call: TRBV6-5; d_call: TRBD1; j_call: TRBJ1-1; cdr3_length: 11
cdr3_aa: ASSIYPPGTDSYEQY; v_call: TRBV5-1; d_call: TRBD1; j_call: TRBJ2-7; cdr3_length: 15
cdr3_aa: SVGLSDRGGYEQY; v_call: TRBV29-1; d_call: TRBD1; j_call: TRBJ2-7; cdr3_length: 13
cdr3_aa: ASSYEGGEVQGAWYGYT; v_call: TRBV28; d_call: TRBD1; j_call: TRBJ1-2; cdr3_length: 17
cdr3_aa: ASSFLAGTDTQY; v_call: TRBV28; d_call: TRBD2; j_call: TRBJ2-3; cdr3_length: 12
cdr3_aa: ASRLGLTGELF; v_call: TRBV4-2; d_call: -; j_call: TRBJ2-2; cdr3_length: 11
cdr3_aa: ASSIDLAQAYNEQF; v_call: TRBV19; d_call: -; j_call: TRBJ2-1; cdr3_length: 14
cdr3_aa: ASSVTGGTGGLTDTQY; v_call: TRBV9; d_call: TRBD2; j_call: TRBJ2-3; cdr3_length: 16
cdr3_aa: ASSLKVRGGDNSPLH; v_call: TRBV5-5; d_call: -; j_call: TRBJ1-6; cdr3_length: 15
cdr3_aa: ASSSRLAGGLRH; v_call: TRBV7-2; d_call: TRBD2; j_call: TRBJ2-7; cdr3_length: 12
cdr3_aa: AWGGTGGWDREQY; v_call: TRBV30; d_call: TRBD1; j_call: TRBJ2-7; cdr3_length: 13
cdr3_aa: ASSSLGTGTYEQY; v_call: TRBV5-1; d_call: TRBD1; j_call: TRBJ2-7; cdr3_length: 13
cdr3_aa: ASSSGDRGGDTEAF; v_call: TRBV19; d_call: TRBD1; j_call: TRBJ1-1; cdr3_length: 14
cdr3_aa: ASSLGAGVSYEQY; v_call: TRBV5-6; d_call: -; j_call: TRBJ2-7; cdr3_length: 13
cdr3_aa: ASSSRGQIHEQY; v_call: TRBV6-5; d_call: -; j_call: TRBJ2-7; cdr3_length: 12
cdr3_aa: ASRRGQGRETQY; v_call: TRBV2; d_call: TRBD1; j_call: TRBJ2-5; cdr3_length: 12
cdr3_aa: ASSAGAYEQY; v_call: TRBV2; d_call: -; j_call: TRBJ2-7; cdr3_length: 10
cdr3_aa: ASSSSSGQGIYEQY; v_call: TRBV19; d_call: TRBD1; j_call: TRBJ2-7; cdr3_length: 14
cdr3_aa: AWSRQTGGYT; v_call: TRBV30; d_call: -; j_call: TRBJ1-2; cdr3_length: 10
cdr3_aa: AWSRGGATISDTQY; v_call: TRBV30; d_call: -; j_call: TRBJ2-3; cdr3_length: 14
cdr3_aa: AINSGGGTTDTQY; v_call: TRBV10-3; d_call: TRBD2; j_call: TRBJ2-3; cdr3_length: 13
cdr3_aa: ASSQSMGSSYEQY; v_call: TRBV4-1; d_call: -; j_call: TRBJ2-7; cdr3_length: 13
cdr3_aa: ASSQRNEQF; v_call: TRBV5-5; d_call: -; j_call: TRBJ2-1; cdr3_length: 9
cdr3_aa: ASSFAGQGTGELF; v_call: TRBV28; d_call: TRBD1; j_call: TRBJ2-2; cdr3_length: 13
cdr3_aa: ASSPTGYEQY; v_call: TRBV18; d_call: -; j_call: TRBJ2-7; cdr3_length: 10
cdr3_aa: ASSLDRGSSYEQY; v_call: TRBV7-9; d_call: TRBD1; j_call: TRBJ2-7; cdr3_length: 13
cdr3_aa: ASSLWGAGGVYGYT; v_call: TRBV5-6; d_call: TRBD1; j_call: TRBJ1-2; cdr3_length: 14
cdr3_aa: ASSFGGTEAF; v_call: TRBV5-4; d_call: -; j_call: TRBJ1-1; cdr3_length: 10
cdr3_aa: ASSPRASPGTGGKAEAF; v_call: TRBV28; d_call: TRBD1; j_call: TRBJ1-1; cdr3_length: 17
cdr3_aa: ASSLLNSPNTEAF; v_call: TRBV7-9; d_call: -; j_call: TRBJ1-1; cdr3_length: 13
cdr3_aa: ASGGTISYEQY; v_call: TRBV28; d_call: TRBD2; j_call: TRBJ2-7; cdr3_length: 11
cdr3_aa: ASSLRGGVSGYT; v_call: TRBV28; d_call: TRBD1; j_call: TRBJ1-2; cdr3_length: 12
cdr3_aa: ASSLYSTGGAYEQY; v_call: TRBV5-1; d_call: TRBD1; j_call: TRBJ2-7; cdr3_length: 14
cdr3_aa: ALLQDTQY; v_call: TRBV30; d_call: -; j_call: TRBJ2-3; cdr3_length: 8
cdr3_aa: ASSPPSTDTQY; v_call: TRBV18; d_call: -; j_call: TRBJ2-3; cdr3_length: 11
cdr3_aa: ASSQRTGGSYEQY; v_call: TRBV7-2; d_call: TRBD1; j_call: TRBJ2-7; cdr3_length: 13
cdr3_aa: ASSLPGTERGGETQY; v_call: TRBV7-8; d_call: TRBD1; j_call: TRBJ2-5; cdr3_length: 15